The clone carrying this T cell receptor (beta chain) was seen a few times. The data were produced by immunoSEQ multiplex PCR, yet TCRdb's version contains in-frame clones alone and is incomplete. The sample has under 130,000 clones; more than 85% are singletons. Trimming cost V 1 base and J 7 bases, with 13 bases left between them. Germline V gives CDR1 LNHDA, CDR2 SQIVND (reference sequence). The CDR3 extends over 14 amino acids. This specimen belongs to a study of T cell changes during pregnancy in multiple sclerosis. The sequencing used peripheral blood, collected after pregnancy. This chain connects TRBV19 to TRBJ1-1; TRBD1 might be the D (6 bases). This receptor was taken from a female donor with multiple sclerosis, enrolled in a pregnancy study. The CDR3 region is CASSIGRGAYEAFF. Here the CDR3 DNA reads TGTGCCAGTAGTATAGGCCGGGGGGCCTATGAAGCTTTCTTT.